What follows describes a single TCR beta chain. The sample originates from a study of shared T cell receptors in the human thymus. Repertoires were generated with immunoSEQ multiplex PCR, while TCRdb's copy carries only in-frame clones and drops some. This sample yields approximately 490,000 clones, of which 70% to 80% are seen a single time; more than 0.01% belongs to the top ten. This CDR3 comprises 14 residues. The germline V and J ends were trimmed by 3 bases and 9 bases, with 17 bases remaining between them. The V gene's germline CDR1 is SGHNT and CDR2 YENEEA. The same sample was also used in a study of human thymus T cells. That work states: Corrective surgery for congenital heart defects was being performed on the healthy Finnish infants who served as donors. Resections were taken during corrective heart surgery, and the thymus tissue came from these. Thymic and blood repertoires showed apparently biased V and J gene usage. Related research described thymic repertoires that were highly overlapping among unrelated individuals.

What was sequenced was thymocytes. The source is a boy under two years old with a congenital heart defect. The V call is TRBV11-3, the J call TRBJ1-1; no reliable D call. CDR3 residues: CASSLASHCGKAFF. The CDR3 DNA reads as TGTGCCAGCAGCTTGGCGTCTCATTGCGGAAAAGCTTTCTTT.